This is a list of T cell receptor beta chains from one sample in a study of blood T cell repertoires in COVID-19. Method: immunoSEQ multiplex PCR; TCRdb's copy keeps in-frame clones and lacks some. This table holds approximately 240,000 clones, just over 90% found once. The source material was PBMCs or T cells enriched from blood (not recorded which). Receptors were obtained from a woman between 18 and 29 years old who had recovered from COVID-19. Both conserved end residues are part of each CDR3. The D gene is left open where the match is weak. Only part of the rows carry a size: once, few, many, or a class if the clone is expanded.

abundance,d_gene,v_gene,j_gene,CDR3nt,CDR3aa
-,TRBD2,TRBV9,TRBJ2-3,TGTGCCAGCAGCTTCCGAGCGGGATTCACAGATACGCAGTATTTT,CASSFRAGFTDTQYF
-,TRBD1,TRBV27,TRBJ1-1,TGTGCCAGCAGTCCCCACCCCGACAGGGCCAACACTGAAGCTTTCTTT,CASSPHPDRANTEAFF
-,-,TRBV23-1,TRBJ1-5,TGCGCCAGCAGTCAATCCTACAGTCTAGCATCTCAGCCCCAGCATTTT,CASSQSYSLASQPQHF
-,-,TRBV4-1,TRBJ1-1,TGCGCCAGCAGCCAAATTACGGGGACTTACAGTGAAGCTTTCTTT,CASSQITGTYSEAFF
-,-,TRBV9,TRBJ1-1,TGTGCCAGCAGTAGAGAACAGGGAGTTGGCACTGAAGCTTTCTTT,CASSREQGVGTEAFF
-,TRBD1,TRBV10-3,TRBJ1-2,TGTGCCATCAGGACAGGGGGCTATGGCTACACCTTC,CAIRTGGYGYTF
-,-,TRBV27,TRBJ1-5,TGTGCCAGCAGTCCCACCCTTCTAGGGGCCCAGCATTTT,CASSPTLLGAQHF
-,-,TRBV19,TRBJ1-1,TGTGCCAGTAGCAGGACAGCGCCGAACACTGAAGCTTTCTTT,CASSRTAPNTEAFF
-,TRBD1,TRBV4-1,TRBJ1-6,TGCGCCACCGGGACAGACTATAATTCACCCCTCCACTTT,CATGTDYNSPLHF
-,TRBD2,TRBV7-2,TRBJ2-2,TGTGCCAGCAGTCGCGGGGGGGCCGAGGGGGAGCTGTTTTTT,CASSRGGAEGELFF
-,-,TRBV5-1,TRBJ2-5,TGCGCCAGCAGCCCGCGACGCGGGCAAGAGACCCAGTACTTC,CASSPRRGQETQYF
once,-,TRBV11-3,TRBJ2-2,TGTGCCAGCAGCCCCGACACCGTCGGGGAGCTGTTTTTT,CASSPDTVGELFF
once,TRBD2,TRBV18,TRBJ2-1,TGTGCCAGCTCACCGAAAGGATTAGCGGGGGTAACCTACAATGAGCAGTTCTTC,CASSPKGLAGVTYNEQFF
-,TRBD1,TRBV19,TRBJ1-1,TGTGCCAGTAGTATTCAGGGGGGTGTGAACACTGAAGCTTTCTTT,CASSIQGGVNTEAFF
-,TRBD2,TRBV9,TRBJ2-4,TGTGCCAGCAGCCCGGGACTAGCGGGAGCCAAAAACATTCAGTACTTC,CASSPGLAGAKNIQYF
few,-,TRBV4-1,TRBJ1-2,TGCGCCAGCAGCCAGTCAGGGAACTATGGCTACACCTTC,CASSQSGNYGYTF
-,-,TRBV7-2,TRBJ2-4,TGTGCCAGCAGCTTAGGGCAGGCAGCCAAAAACATTCAGTACTTC,CASSLGQAAKNIQYF